Shown below are 7 T cell receptor beta chains from a single sample sequenced in a study of blood T cell repertoires in COVID-19. The data were produced by immunoSEQ multiplex PCR, yet TCRdb's version contains in-frame clones alone and is incomplete. Among about 220,000 clones listed, more than 75% were seen once. The material sequenced was peripheral blood. The source of these receptors is a human donor in a cohort sampled during active COVID-19.

This clone was seen once. The chain carries TRBV28 and TRBJ1-1, with D possibly matching TRBD1 (6 bases). V lost 2 bases and J lost 5, with 18 bases in between. This CDR3 has 16 residues. Germline CDR1 reads MDHEN; CDR2 reads SYDVKM. This CDR3 is CASSLGEGGLRTEAFF. The CDR3 nucleotides are TGTGCCAGCAGTTTAGGCGAGGGGGGGCTGAGGACTGAAGCTTTCTTT. Together with reference TRBV28 and TRBJ1-1, the CDR3 gives the full variable domain: DVKVTQSSRYLVKRTGEKVFLECVQDMDHENMFWYRQDPGLGLRLIYFSYDVKMKEKGDIPEGYSVSREKKERFSLILESASTNQTSMYLCASSLGEGGLRTEAFFGQGTRLTVV.

The gene calls are TRBV5-4 and TRBJ2-5; 8 bases fit TRBD2. Germline trimming cut 4 bases from V and 3 bases from J; bases unmatched to any gene: 8. Germline lookup yields CDR1 SGHNT and CDR2 YYREEE (reference sequence). This CDR3 comprises 15 residues. This CDR3 is CASSPKGSGEETQYF. The CDR3 coding sequence is TGTGCCAGCAGCCCTAAGGGTAGCGGGGAAGAGACCCAGTACTTC.

The chain combines TRBV2 with TRBJ2-2; D gene unclear. Trimming stripped 5 bases from V and 6 bases from J, with 4 bases between. Germline V gene lookup returns CDR1 SNHLY and CDR2 FYNNEI. The CDR3 runs 11 residues. The CDR3 DNA follows: TGTGCCAGCAGTCAGGCCGGGGAGCTGTTTTTT. It is translated as CASSQAGELFF.

In DNA form, the CDR3 reads TGCAGTGCTAGTACCGGGACAGGAGTTCCCGGGGCCAATCAGCCCCAGCATTTT. Translated: CSASTGTGVPGANQPQHF. The chain employs TRBV20-1 and TRBJ1-5, with 8 nucleotides matching TRBD1. V gave up 3 bases and J gave up 3 bases; unmatched junction bases: 16. CDR1 is DFQATT, CDR2 SNEGSKA, per germline (reference sequence). This CDR3 contains 18 residues.

The CDR3 DNA follows: TGTGCCAGCAGCGCTCCGTTAGCGGGGGGGCCTTACAATGAGCAGTTCTTC. Amino acids: CASSAPLAGGPYNEQFF. The rearrangement joins TRBV9 to TRBJ2-1, with TRBD2 matching over 11 bases. CDR3 length: 17 amino acids. Germline V gene lookup returns CDR1 SGDLS and CDR2 YYNGEE. With 3 bases clipped from V and 4 bases from J, the junction kept 9 bases outside the gene matches.

This clone was observed a few times. The chain recombines TRBV7-9 with TRBJ1-6; the D is unclear. Trimming removed 3 bases at V and 8 bases at J, with 14 bases between. This CDR3 comprises 15 residues. Germline CDR1 and CDR2: SEHNR and FQNEAQ (reference sequence). The CDR3 coding sequence is TGTGCCAGCAGCTTCTTAGGGAGAGCGGATTCACCCCTCCACTTT. Translation gives CASSFLGRADSPLHF.

In DNA, the CDR3 is TGTGTCGCGGGATTCAGCTACAATGAGCAGTTCTTC. Translation gives CVAGFSYNEQFF. V gene TRBV7-9 combines with J gene TRBJ2-1; D perhaps matches TRBD2 (6 bases). The germline V gene encodes CDR1 SEHNR and CDR2 FQNEAQ (reference sequence). The CDR3 has 12 amino acids.